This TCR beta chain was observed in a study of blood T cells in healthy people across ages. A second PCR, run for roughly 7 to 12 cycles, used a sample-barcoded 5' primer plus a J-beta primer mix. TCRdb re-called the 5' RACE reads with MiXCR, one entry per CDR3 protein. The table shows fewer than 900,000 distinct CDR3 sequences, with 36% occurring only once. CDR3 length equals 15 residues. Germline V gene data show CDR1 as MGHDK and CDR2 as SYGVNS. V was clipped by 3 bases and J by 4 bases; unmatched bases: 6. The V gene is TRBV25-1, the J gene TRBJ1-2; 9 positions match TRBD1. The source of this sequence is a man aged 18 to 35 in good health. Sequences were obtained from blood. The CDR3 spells CASSDGDRASYGYTF. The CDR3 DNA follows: TGTGCCAGCAGTGACGGGGACAGGGCATCCTATGGCTACACCTTC.